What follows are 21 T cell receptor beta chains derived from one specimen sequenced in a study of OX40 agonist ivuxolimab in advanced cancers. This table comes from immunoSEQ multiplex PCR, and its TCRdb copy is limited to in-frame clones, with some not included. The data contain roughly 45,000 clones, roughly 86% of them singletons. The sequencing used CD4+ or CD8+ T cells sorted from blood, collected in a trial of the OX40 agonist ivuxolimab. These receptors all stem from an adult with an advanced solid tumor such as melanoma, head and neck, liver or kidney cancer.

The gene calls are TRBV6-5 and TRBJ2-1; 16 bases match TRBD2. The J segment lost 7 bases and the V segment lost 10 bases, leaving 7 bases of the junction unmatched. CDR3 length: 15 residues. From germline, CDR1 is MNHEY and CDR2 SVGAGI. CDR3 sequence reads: CATGTSGRGSNEQFF. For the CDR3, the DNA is TGTGCCACCGGGACTAGCGGGAGGGGGTCGAATGAGCAGTTCTTC.

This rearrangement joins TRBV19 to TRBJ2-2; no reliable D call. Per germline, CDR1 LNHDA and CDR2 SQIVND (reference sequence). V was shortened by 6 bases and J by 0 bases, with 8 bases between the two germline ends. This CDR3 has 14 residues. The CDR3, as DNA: TGTGCCAGTAGGTACACTTCGAACACCGGGGAGCTGTTTTTT. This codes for CASRYTSNTGELFF. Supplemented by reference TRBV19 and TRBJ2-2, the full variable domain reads DGGITQSPKYLFRKEGQNVTLSCEQNLNHDAMYWYRQDPGQGLRLIYYSQIVNDFQKGDIAEGYSVSREKKESFPLTVTSAQKNPTAFYLCASRYTSNTGELFFGEGSRLTVL.

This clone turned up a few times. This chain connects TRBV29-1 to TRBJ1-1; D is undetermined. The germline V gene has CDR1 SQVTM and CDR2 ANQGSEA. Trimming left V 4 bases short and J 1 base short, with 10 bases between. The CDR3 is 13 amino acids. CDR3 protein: CSVVRQENTEAFF. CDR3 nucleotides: TGCAGCGTTGTGCGTCAAGAGAACACTGAAGCTTTCTTT.

The CDR3 DNA reads TGTGCCAGCAGCTTGCACACCGAAGATACGCAGTATTTT. Protein: CASSLHTEDTQYF. The chain has TRBV5-4 and TRBJ2-3; no clear D gene. This CDR3 spans 13 amino acids. The germline CDR1 and CDR2 sequences are SGHNT and YYREEE (reference sequence). V lost 1 base, J lost 5 bases, and 8 bases lay in between.

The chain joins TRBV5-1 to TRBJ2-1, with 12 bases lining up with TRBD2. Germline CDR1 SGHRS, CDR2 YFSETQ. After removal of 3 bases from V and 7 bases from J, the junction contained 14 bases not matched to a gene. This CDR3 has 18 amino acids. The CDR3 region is CASSSTLAGGPVTNEQFF. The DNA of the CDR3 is TGCGCCAGCAGCTCTACTCTAGCGGGGGGGCCAGTTACGAATGAGCAGTTCTTC.

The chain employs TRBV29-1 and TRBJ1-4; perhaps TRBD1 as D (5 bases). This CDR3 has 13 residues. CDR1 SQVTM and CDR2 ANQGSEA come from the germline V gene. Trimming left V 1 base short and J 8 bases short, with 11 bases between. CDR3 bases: TGCAGCGTTGAAGTAGGGGTTGGCGAAAAACTGTTTTTT. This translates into CSVEVGVGEKLFF.

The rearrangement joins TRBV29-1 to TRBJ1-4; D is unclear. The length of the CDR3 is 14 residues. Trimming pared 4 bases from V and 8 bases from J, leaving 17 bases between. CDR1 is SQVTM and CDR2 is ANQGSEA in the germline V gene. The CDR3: CSVARPGLSEKLFF. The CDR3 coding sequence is TGCAGCGTTGCCAGGCCAGGCTTGTCGGAAAAACTGTTTTTT.

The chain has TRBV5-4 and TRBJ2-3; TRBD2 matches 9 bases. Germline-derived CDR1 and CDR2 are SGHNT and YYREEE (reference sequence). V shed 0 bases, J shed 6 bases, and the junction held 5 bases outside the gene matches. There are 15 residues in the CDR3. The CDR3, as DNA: TGTGCCAGCAGCTTGGCCTTAGCGGGAGCTGATACGCAGTATTTT. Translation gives CASSLALAGADTQYF.

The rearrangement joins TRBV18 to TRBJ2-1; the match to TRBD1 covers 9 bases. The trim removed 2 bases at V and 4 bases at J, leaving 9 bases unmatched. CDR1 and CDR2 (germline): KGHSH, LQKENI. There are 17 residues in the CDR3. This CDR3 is CASSPLDSGTGYNEQFF. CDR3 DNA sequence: TGTGCCAGCTCACCATTAGACTCCGGGACAGGGTACAATGAGCAGTTCTTC.

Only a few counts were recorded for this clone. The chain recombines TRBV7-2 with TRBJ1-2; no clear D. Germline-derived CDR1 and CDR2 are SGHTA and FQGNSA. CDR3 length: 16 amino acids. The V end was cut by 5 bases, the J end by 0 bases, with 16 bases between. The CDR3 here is CASSTLTRKANYGYTF. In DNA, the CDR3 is TGTGCCAGCAGCACCTTAACAAGAAAGGCTAACTATGGCTACACCTTC. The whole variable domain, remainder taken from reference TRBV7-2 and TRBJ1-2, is GAGVSQSPSNKVTEKGKDVELRCDPISGHTALYWYRQSLGQGLEFLIYFQGNSAPDKSGLPSDRFSAERTGGSVSTLTIQRTQQEDSAVYLCASSTLTRKANYGYTFGSGTRLTVV.

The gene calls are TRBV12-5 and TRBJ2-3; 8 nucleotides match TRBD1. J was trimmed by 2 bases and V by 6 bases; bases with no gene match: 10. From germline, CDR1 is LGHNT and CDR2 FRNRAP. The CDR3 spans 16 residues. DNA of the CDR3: TGTGCTAGTGGGCTCGGGACAGGCTCTATCACAGATACGCAGTATTTT. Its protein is CASGLGTGSITDTQYF.

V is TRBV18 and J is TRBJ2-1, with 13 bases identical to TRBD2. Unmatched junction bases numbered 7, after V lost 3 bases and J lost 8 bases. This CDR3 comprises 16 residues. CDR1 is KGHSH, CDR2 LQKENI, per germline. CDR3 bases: TGTGCCAGCTCACCGCGACTAGCGGGGGGCTCCGATGAGCAGTTCTTC. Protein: CASSPRLAGGSDEQFF. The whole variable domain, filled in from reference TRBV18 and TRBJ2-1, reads NAGVMQNPRHLVRRRGQEARLRCSPMKGHSHVYWYRQLPEEGLKFMVYLQKENIIDESGMPKERFSAEFPKEGPSILRIQQVVRGDSAAYFCASSPRLAGGSDEQFFGPGTRLTVL.

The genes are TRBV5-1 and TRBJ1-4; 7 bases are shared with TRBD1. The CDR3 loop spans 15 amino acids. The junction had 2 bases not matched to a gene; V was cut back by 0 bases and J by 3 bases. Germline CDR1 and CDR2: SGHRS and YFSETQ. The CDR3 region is CASSLGQGANEKLFF. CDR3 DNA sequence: TGCGCCAGCAGCTTGGGGCAGGGGGCTAATGAAAAACTGTTTTTT.

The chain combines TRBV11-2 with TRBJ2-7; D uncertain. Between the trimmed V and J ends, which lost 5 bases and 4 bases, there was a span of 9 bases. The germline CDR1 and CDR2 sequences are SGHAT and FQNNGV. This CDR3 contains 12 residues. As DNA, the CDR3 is TGTGCCAGCAGCCCTACCCAGTACGAGCAGTACTTC. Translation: CASSPTQYEQYF. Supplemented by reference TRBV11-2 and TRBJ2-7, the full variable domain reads EAGVAQSPRYKIIEKRQSVAFWCNPISGHATLYWYQQILGQGPKLLIQFQNNGVVDDSQLPKDRFSAERLKGVDSTLKIQPAKLEDSAVYLCASSPTQYEQYFGPGTRLTVT.

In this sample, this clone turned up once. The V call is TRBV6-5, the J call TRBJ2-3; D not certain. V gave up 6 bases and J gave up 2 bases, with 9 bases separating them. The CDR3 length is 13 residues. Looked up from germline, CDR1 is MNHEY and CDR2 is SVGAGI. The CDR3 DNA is TGTGCCAGCAGACCAGCCTTCACAGATACGCAGTATTTT. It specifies CASRPAFTDTQYF.

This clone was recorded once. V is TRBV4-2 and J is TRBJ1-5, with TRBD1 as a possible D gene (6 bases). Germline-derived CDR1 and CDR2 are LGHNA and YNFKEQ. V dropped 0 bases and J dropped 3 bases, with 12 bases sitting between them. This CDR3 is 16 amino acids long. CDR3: CASSQEGTTYNQPQHF. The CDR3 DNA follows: TGTGCCAGCAGCCAAGAGGGGACAACATACAATCAGCCCCAGCATTTT.

The CDR3 bases are TGCAGCGCTCAGGGGGCGACTGGAAACACCATATATTTT. Residues: CSAQGATGNTIYF. The gene calls are TRBV29-1 and TRBJ1-3, with TRBD1 matching 8 bases. Trimming removed 7 bases from V and 2 bases from J; junction bases left unmatched: 4. This CDR3 has 13 amino acids. Germline CDR1 is SQVTM and CDR2 is ANQGSEA.

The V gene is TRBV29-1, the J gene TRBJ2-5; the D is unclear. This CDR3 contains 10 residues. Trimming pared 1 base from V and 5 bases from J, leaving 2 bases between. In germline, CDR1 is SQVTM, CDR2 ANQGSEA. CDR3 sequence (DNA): TGCAGCGTTGAAGCTGAGACCCAGTACTTC. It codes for CSVEAETQYF.

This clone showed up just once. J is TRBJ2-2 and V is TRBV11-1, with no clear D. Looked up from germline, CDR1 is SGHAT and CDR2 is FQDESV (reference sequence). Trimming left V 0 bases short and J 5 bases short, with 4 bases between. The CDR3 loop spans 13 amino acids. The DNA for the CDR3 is TGTGCCAGCAGCTTAGCCACGACCGGGGAGCTGTTTTTT. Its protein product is CASSLATTGELFF.

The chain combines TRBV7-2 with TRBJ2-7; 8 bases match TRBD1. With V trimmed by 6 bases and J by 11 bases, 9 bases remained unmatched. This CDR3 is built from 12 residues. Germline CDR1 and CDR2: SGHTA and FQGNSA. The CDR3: CASSRRQGHKYF. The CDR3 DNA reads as TGTGCCAGCAGTCGAAGACAGGGGCACAAGTACTTC.

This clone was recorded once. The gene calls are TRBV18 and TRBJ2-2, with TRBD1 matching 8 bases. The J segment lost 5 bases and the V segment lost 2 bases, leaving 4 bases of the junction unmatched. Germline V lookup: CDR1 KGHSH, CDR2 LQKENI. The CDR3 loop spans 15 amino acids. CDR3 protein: CASSPGQGRTGELFF. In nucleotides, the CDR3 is TGTGCCAGCTCACCAGGACAGGGTCGAACCGGGGAGCTGTTTTTT. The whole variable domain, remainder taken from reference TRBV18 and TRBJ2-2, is NAGVMQNPRHLVRRRGQEARLRCSPMKGHSHVYWYRQLPEEGLKFMVYLQKENIIDESGMPKERFSAEFPKEGPSILRIQQVVRGDSAAYFCASSPGQGRTGELFFGEGSRLTVL.